These 9 T cell receptor beta chains share one sample of origin, sequenced in a study of blood T cell repertoires in COVID-19. TCRdb's copy holds only in-frame clones and misses some; the assay was immunoSEQ multiplex PCR. The data hold more than 150,000 clones, with around 90% observed a single time. The source material was peripheral blood. The source of these receptors is a man aged 50-60 years with acute or convalescent COVID-19.

The chain combines TRBV10-3 with TRBJ1-4; D might be TRBD1 (5 bases). V lost 0 bases and J lost 8, with 13 bases in between. Germline values: CDR1 ENHRY, CDR2 SYGVKD. The CDR3 is made up of 15 amino acids. CDR3 sequence: CAISESPGNWEKLFF. In DNA, the CDR3 is TGTGCCATCAGTGAGTCGCCAGGGAATTGGGAAAAACTGTTTTTT.

V and J are TRBV9 and TRBJ2-5; perhaps TRBD2 as D (6 bases). The CDR3 is made up of 14 amino acids. CDR1 and CDR2 (germline): SGDLS, YYNGEE. V was shortened by 4 bases and J by 3 bases, with 13 bases between the two germline ends. Here the CDR3 reads CASSPGGAEETQYF. CDR3 DNA sequence: TGTGCCAGCAGCCCAGGCGGGGCCGAAGAGACCCAGTACTTC.

This clone was seen only once. V is TRBV5-4 and J is TRBJ1-6; 10 bases are shared with TRBD1. Germline CDR1 and CDR2: SGHNT and YYREEE (reference sequence). The CDR3 spans 16 residues. V was pared by 4 bases and J by 7 bases, with 8 bases of the junction left unmatched. CDR3 DNA sequence: TGTGCCAGCAGCCGCGGACAGGGGGTTTACAATTCACCCCTCCACTTT. The encoded protein is CASSRGQGVYNSPLHF.

CDR3 region: CASRPHGRNYGYTF. The CDR3 DNA sequence: TGTGCCAGCAGACCCCATGGCAGGAACTATGGCTACACCTTC. The gene calls are TRBV6-5 and TRBJ1-2; D remains unclear. V gave up 6 bases and J gave up 2 bases, with 13 bases separating them. Germline V lookup: CDR1 MNHEY, CDR2 SVGAGI. This CDR3 contains 14 residues.

The chain links TRBV19 to TRBJ1-5; the match to TRBD1 covers 8 bases. Per germline, CDR1 LNHDA and CDR2 SQIVND (reference sequence). V gave up 1 base and J gave up 5 bases; unmatched junction bases: 4. The CDR3 contains 15 residues. The CDR3 here is CASSIGTGRHQPQHF. As DNA, the CDR3 is TGTGCCAGTAGTATAGGGACAGGGAGACATCAGCCCCAGCATTTT.

The rearrangement joins TRBV18 to TRBJ1-6, with TRBD1 matching over 11 bases. CDR1 and CDR2 (germline): KGHSH, LQKENI. The CDR3 contains 14 residues. V lost 4 bases, J lost 7 bases, and 0 bases stayed unmatched. In DNA, the CDR3 is TGTGCCAGCTCACGGGACAGGGGGAATTCACCCCTCCACTTT. It yields the protein CASSRDRGNSPLHF.

Here the CDR3 DNA reads TGCGCCAGCAGCTCCGATGCTGGGAGCCAAGAGACCCAGTACTTC. Amino acids: CASSSDAGSQETQYF. The rearrangement uses TRBV5-1 and TRBJ2-5, with D perhaps TRBD2 (5 bases). V lost 3 bases to trimming and J lost 1 base, with 13 bases between them. Germline CDR1 reads SGHRS; CDR2 reads YFSETQ. The CDR3 spans 15 residues. The whole variable domain, remainder taken from reference TRBV5-1 and TRBJ2-5, is KAGVTQTPRYLIKTRGQQVTLSCSPISGHRSVSWYQQTPGQGLQFLFEYFSETQRNKGNFPGRFSGRQFSNSRSEMNVSTLELGDSALYLCASSSDAGSQETQYFGPGTRLLVL.

The V and J genes are TRBV20-1 and TRBJ1-1; D is uncertain. Germline V lookup: CDR1 DFQATT, CDR2 SNEGSKA (reference sequence). This CDR3 is 11 amino acids long. With 5 bases removed from V and 8 bases from J, the gap between germline ends came to 12 bases. The CDR3 sequence: CSASLGREAFF. CDR3 DNA sequence: TGCAGTGCTTCCCTCGGGAGAGAAGCTTTCTTT.

The rearrangement uses TRBV9 and TRBJ2-5; D unresolved. This CDR3 spans 13 amino acids. CDR1 is SGDLS, CDR2 YYNGEE, per germline. V dropped 3 bases and J dropped 1 base, with 7 bases sitting between them. This CDR3 is CASSAAAQETQYF. In DNA form, the CDR3 reads TGTGCCAGCAGCGCCGCGGCCCAAGAGACCCAGTACTTC.